This T cell receptor beta chain was documented in a study of T-cell memory formation after mild COVID-19. Findings of the study overall: Unconfirmed was the SARS-CoV-2 specificity of second-wave clones that peaked on day 37. Pre-infection memory showed some responding clones, and this suggested that cross-reactive memory joined.

This CDR3 is built from 12 residues. Trimming removed 3 bases at V and 8 bases at J, with 10 bases between. In the case of this clonotype: Its matching antigen is unknown.

After 5'RACE with constant-segment primers, TCR alpha and TCR beta cDNA libraries carrying sample barcodes and UMIs were obtained. Using its own MiXCR run on the 5' RACE reads, TCRdb lists one record per CDR3 protein. Among a few hundred thousand distinct CDR3 sequences, 15% to 20% were seen once, and the ten largest hold around 21%. Sequencing was performed on PBMCs or a T cell subset sorted from them (not recorded which). The rearrangement joins TRBV12-3 or TRBV12-4 to TRBJ1-2; D is uncertain. The sequence was collected from a man between 18 and 29 years old who had mild COVID-19 (a few samples of this study predate the infection). Cell type and time point are not known. The CDR3 sequence: CASSFSLEGYTF. In DNA form, the CDR3 reads TGTGCCAGCAGTTTTTCCCTGGAGGGCTACACCTTC.